The T cell receptor beta chain described here comes from a study of early T cells in non-severe SARS-CoV-2 infection. General observations from the study: Comparison of clonotypes with VDJdb favored anti-spike CD8 responses while missing private and CD4 specificities.

MiXCR was run by TCRdb on the 5' RACE reads, yielding one entry per CDR3 protein. The sample lists about 63,000 distinct CDR3 sequences; roughly 13% were seen once. Regarding this clonotype: What it binds is not known.

The sequence came from an adult who was a healthcare worker with PCR-confirmed SARS-CoV-2 infection or an uninfected control (not recorded which). The sequenced sample was whole blood.

The CDR3, as DNA: TGTGCCAGCAGCTTACTAGCGGACTCCTACGAGCAGTACTTC. Its protein is CASSLLADSYEQYF. The V call is TRBV7-3, the J call TRBJ2-7; TRBD2 aligns across 7 bases. Trimming cost V 2 bases and J 0 bases; bases outside gene matches: 1. CDR3 length equals 14 residues. CDR1 is SGHTA and CDR2 is FQGTGA in the germline V gene.